This TCR beta chain was obtained from a study of T-cell memory formation after mild COVID-19. This CDR3 is 14 amino acids long. The V end lost 5 bases, the J end lost 6 bases, and 13 bases lay between the germline ends. The germline V gene has CDR1 SEHNR and CDR2 FQNEAQ (reference sequence). MiXCR was run by TCRdb on the 5' RACE reads, yielding one entry per CDR3 protein. The sample carries 25,000 or so distinct CDR3 sequences, around 7% recorded once. V is TRBV7-9 and J is TRBJ1-4; D is unresolved. The source of this sequence is an adult woman who had mild COVID-19 (a few samples of this study predate the infection). Cell type and time point are not known. Specimen: PBMCs or a T cell subset sorted from them (not recorded which). CDR3 DNA: TGTGCCAGCAGCAGAGGAGCGACCGATGAAAAACTGTTTTTT. Translating it yields CASSRGATDEKLFF.